This T cell receptor beta chain was retrieved from a study of blood T cell repertoires in COVID-19. Study-wide context: The United States, Italy and Spain provided the acute and convalescent COVID-19 samples.

Per germline, CDR1 KGHSH and CDR2 LQKENI. This CDR3 comprises 15 residues. V lost 3 bases and J 5 bases, leaving 16 bases between the germline ends. Profiling relied on immunoSEQ multiplex PCR, and the TCRdb table lists in-frame clones only, not all of them. The data show 300,000 to 350,000 clones, 90% seen once. This receptor was identified in a woman between 40 and 50 years old with COVID-19, enrolled during active disease. Sequencing was done on a sample of peripheral blood. This chain links TRBV18 with TRBJ2-5; perhaps TRBD1 as D (5 bases). This chain's CDR3 is CASSPQGPGLETQYF. DNA of the CDR3: TGTGCCAGCTCACCGCAGGGTCCAGGCTTGGAGACCCAGTACTTC.